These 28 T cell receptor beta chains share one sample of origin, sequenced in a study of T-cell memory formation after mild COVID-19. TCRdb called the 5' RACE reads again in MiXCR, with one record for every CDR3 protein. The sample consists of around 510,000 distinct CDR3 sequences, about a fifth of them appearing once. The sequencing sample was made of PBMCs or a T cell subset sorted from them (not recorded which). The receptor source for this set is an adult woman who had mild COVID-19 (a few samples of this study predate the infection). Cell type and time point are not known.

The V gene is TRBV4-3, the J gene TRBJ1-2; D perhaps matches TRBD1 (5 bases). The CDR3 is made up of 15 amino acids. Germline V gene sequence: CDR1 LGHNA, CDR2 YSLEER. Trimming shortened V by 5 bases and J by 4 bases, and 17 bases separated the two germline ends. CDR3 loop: CASSNGHAEGYGYTF. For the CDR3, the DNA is TGCGCCAGCAGCAACGGACACGCTGAGGGCTATGGCTACACCTTC.

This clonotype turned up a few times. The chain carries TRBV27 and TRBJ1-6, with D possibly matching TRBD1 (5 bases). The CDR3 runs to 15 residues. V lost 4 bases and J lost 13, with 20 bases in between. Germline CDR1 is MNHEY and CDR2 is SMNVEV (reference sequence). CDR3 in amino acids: CASSSLRDGYHPLHF. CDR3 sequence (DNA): TGTGCCAGCAGTTCCCTCCGGGACGGATATCACCCCCTCCACTTT.

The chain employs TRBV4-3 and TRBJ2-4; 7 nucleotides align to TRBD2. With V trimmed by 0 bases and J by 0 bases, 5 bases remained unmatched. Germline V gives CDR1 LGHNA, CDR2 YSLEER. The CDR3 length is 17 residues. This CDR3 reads CASSQDRASGAKNIQYF. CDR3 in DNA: TGCGCCAGCAGCCAAGATCGGGCTAGCGGAGCCAAAAACATTCAGTACTTC.

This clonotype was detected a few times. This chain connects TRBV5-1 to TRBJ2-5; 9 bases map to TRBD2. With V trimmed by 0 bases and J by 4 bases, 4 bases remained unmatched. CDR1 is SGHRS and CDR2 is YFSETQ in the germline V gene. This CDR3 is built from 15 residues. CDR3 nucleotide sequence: TGCGCCAGCAGCTTGGACGCTAGCGGGGCAGAGACCCAGTACTTC. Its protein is CASSLDASGAETQYF. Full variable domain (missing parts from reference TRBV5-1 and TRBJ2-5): KAGVTQTPRYLIKTRGQQVTLSCSPISGHRSVSWYQQTPGQGLQFLFEYFSETQRNKGNFPGRFSGRQFSNSRSEMNVSTLELGDSALYLCASSLDASGAETQYFGPGTRLLVL.

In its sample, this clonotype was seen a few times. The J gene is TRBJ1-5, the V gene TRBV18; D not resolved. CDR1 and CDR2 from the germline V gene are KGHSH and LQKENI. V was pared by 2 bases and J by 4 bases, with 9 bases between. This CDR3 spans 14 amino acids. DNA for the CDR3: TGTGCCAGCTCACCAAACTTTGGGAATCAGCCCCAGCATTTT. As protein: CASSPNFGNQPQHF.

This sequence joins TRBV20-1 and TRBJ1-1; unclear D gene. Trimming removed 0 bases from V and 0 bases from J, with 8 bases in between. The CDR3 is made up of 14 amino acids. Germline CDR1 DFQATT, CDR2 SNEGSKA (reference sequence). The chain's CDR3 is CSAREEGMNTEAFF. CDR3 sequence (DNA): TGCAGTGCTAGAGAAGAGGGTATGAACACTGAAGCTTTCTTT.

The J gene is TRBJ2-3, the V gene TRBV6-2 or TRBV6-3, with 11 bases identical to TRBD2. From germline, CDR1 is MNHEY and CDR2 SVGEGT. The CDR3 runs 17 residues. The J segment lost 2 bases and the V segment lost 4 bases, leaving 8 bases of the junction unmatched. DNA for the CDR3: TGTGCCAGCAGTTTCGGCGGGACTAGCGGACCCACAGATACGCAGTATTTT. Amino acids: CASSFGGTSGPTDTQYF.

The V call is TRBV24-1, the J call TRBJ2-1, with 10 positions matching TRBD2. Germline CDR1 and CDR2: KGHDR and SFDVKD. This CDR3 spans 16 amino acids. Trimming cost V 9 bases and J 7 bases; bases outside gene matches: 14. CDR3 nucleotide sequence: TGTGCCACCGGGAAATGGAGCGGGAGGGCCGGGAATGAGCAGTTCTTC. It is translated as CATGKWSGRAGNEQFF.

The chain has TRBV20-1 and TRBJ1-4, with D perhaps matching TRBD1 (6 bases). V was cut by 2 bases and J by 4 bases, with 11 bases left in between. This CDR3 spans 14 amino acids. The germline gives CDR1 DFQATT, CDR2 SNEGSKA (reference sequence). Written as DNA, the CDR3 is TGCAGTGCTAGAACCGGGGGCTATAATGAAAAACTGTTTTTT. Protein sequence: CSARTGGYNEKLFF.

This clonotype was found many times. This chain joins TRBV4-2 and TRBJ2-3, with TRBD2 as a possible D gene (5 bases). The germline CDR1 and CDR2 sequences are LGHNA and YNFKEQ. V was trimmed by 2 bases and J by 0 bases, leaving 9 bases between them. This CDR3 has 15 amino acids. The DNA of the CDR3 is TGTGCCAGCAGCCAAAGGACTGGCAGCACAGATACGCAGTATTTT. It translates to CASSQRTGSTDTQYF.

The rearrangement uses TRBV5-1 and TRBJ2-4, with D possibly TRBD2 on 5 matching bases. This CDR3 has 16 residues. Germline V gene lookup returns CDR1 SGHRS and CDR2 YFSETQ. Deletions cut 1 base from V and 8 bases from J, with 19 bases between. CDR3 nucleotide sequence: TGCGCCAGCAGCTTGACGCTCCGGGATCCCGGCGACATTCAGTACTTC. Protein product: CASSLTLRDPGDIQYF.

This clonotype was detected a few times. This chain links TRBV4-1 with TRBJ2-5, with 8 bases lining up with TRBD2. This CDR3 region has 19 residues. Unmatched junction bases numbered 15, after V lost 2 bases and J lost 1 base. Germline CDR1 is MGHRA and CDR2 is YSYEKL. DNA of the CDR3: TGCGCCAGCAGCCAATTAAAGCGGGAGTCGGTCCAAATCCAAGAGACCCAGTACTTC. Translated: CASSQLKRESVQIQETQYF.

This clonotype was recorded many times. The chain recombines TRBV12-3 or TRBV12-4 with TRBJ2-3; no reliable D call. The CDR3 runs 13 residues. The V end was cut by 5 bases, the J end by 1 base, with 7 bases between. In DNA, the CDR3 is TGTGCCAGCAGTCCCACAGGCACAGATACGCAGTATTTT. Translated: CASSPTGTDTQYF.

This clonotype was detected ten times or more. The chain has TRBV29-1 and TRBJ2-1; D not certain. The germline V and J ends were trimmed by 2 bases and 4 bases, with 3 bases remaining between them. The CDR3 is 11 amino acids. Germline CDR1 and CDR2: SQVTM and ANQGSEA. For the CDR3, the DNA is TGCAGCGTTGAACGTTACAATGAGCAGTTCTTC. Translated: CSVERYNEQFF.

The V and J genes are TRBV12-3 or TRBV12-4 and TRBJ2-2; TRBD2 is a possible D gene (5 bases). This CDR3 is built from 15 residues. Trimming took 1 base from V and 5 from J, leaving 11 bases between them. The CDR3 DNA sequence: TGTGCCAGCAGTTTAGAGAGGGCAGGAACCGGGGAGCTGTTTTTT. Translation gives CASSLERAGTGELFF.

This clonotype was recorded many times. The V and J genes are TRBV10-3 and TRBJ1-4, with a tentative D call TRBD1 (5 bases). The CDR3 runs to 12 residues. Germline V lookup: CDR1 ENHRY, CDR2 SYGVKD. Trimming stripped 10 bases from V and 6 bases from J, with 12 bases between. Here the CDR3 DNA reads TGTGCCACACAGGACGGGGATGAAAAACTGTTTTTT. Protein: CATQDGDEKLFF.

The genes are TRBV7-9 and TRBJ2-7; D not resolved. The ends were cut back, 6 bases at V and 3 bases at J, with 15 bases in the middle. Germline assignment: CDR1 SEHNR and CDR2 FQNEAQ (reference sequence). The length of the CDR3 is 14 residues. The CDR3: CASRSSLVDYEQYF. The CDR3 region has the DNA TGTGCCAGCAGATCGAGTCTAGTTGACTACGAGCAGTACTTC.

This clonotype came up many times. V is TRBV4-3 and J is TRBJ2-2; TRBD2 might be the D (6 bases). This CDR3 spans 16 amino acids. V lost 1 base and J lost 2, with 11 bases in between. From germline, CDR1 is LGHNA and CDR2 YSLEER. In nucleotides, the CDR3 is TGCGCCAGCAGCCAAGGACGGGACTTCAACACCGGGGAGCTGTTTTTT. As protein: CASSQGRDFNTGELFF.

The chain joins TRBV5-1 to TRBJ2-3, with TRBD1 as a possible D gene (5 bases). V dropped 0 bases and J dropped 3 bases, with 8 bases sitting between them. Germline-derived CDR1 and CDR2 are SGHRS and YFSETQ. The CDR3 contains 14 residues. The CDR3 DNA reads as TGCGCCAGCAGCTTGGCCAGGGAAACAGATACGCAGTATTTT. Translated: CASSLARETDTQYF.

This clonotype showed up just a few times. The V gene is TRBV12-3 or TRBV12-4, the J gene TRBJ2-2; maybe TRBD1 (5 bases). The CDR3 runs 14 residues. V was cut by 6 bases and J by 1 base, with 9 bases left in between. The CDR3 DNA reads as TGTGCCAGCAGCCAACAGGAGAACACCGGGGAGCTGTTTTTT. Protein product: CASSQQENTGELFF.

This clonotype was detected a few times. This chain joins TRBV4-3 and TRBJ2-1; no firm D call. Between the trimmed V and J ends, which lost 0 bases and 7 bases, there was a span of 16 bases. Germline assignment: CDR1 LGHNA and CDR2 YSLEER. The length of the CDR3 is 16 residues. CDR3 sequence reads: CASSQDISWVGNEQFF. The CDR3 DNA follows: TGCGCCAGCAGCCAAGATATTAGCTGGGTGGGGAATGAGCAGTTCTTC.

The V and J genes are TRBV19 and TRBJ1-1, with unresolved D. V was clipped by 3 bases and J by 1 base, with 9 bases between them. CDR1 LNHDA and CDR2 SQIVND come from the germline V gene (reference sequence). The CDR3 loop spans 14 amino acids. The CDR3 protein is CASSIDTPNTEAFF. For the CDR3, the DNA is TGTGCCAGTAGTATTGACACTCCGAACACTGAAGCTTTCTTT.

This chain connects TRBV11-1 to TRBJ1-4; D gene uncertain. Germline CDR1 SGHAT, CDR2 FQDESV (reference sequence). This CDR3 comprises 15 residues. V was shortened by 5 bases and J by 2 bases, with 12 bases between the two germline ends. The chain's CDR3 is CASSHGRSTNEKLFF. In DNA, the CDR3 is TGTGCCAGCAGCCATGGAAGGTCGACTAATGAAAAACTGTTTTTT.

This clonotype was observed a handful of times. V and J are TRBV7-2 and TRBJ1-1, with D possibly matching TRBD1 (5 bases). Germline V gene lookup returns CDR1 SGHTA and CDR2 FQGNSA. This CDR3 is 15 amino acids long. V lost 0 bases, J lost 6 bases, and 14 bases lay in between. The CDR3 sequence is CASSLALGDLAEAFF. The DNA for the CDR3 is TGTGCCAGCAGCTTAGCGCTGGGGGATCTGGCTGAAGCTTTCTTT.

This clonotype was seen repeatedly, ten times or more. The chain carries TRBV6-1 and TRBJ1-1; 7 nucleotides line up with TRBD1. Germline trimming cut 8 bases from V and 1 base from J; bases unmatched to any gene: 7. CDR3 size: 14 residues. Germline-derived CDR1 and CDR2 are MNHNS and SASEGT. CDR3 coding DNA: TGTGCCAGCTCCCGGGGGACAGAGAACACTGAAGCTTTCTTT. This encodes CASSRGTENTEAFF.

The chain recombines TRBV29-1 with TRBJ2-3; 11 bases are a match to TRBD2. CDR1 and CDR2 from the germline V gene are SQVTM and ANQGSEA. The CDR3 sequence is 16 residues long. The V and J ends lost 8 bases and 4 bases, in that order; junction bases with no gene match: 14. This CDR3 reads CSPEISGRAAADTQYF. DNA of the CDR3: TGCAGCCCCGAGATTAGCGGGAGGGCCGCCGCAGATACGCAGTATTTT.

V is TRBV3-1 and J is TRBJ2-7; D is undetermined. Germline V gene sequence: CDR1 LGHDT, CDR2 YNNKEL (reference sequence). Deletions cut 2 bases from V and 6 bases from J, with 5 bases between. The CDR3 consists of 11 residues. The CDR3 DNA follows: TGTGCCAGCAGCCAACCCTCCGAGCAGTACTTC. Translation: CASSQPSEQYF.

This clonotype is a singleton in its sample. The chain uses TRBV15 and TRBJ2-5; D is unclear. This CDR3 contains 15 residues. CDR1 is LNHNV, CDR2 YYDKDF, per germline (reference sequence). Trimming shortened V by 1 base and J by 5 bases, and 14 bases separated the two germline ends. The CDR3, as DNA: TGTGCCACCAGCAGAGTAGGATCGAGTGGGGAGACCCAGTACTTC. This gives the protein CATSRVGSSGETQYF.